This T cell receptor beta chain was retrieved from a study of T cell changes during pregnancy in multiple sclerosis. TCRdb keeps only in-frame clones here, not all; method: immunoSEQ multiplex PCR. The table includes roughly 42,000 clones, approximately 91% detected once. V lost 2 bases to trimming and J lost 4 bases, with 10 bases between them. Germline loops: CDR1 SEHNR, CDR2 FQNEAQ (reference sequence). The CDR3 covers 14 residues. The sequencing here drew on CD4+ T cells from peripheral blood mononuclear cells, taken in the second trimester of pregnancy. V usage is TRBV7-9 and J usage is TRBJ2-3; tentatively, D is TRBD2 (5 bases). The receptor was isolated from a female donor in good health, enrolled as a control in a pregnancy study. The CDR3 DNA is TGTGCCAGCAGCTTACAACCGGGGTCAGATACGCAGTATTTT. Encoded protein: CASSLQPGSDTQYF.